The sequence of this T cell receptor beta chain was determined in a study of shared clonotypes between healthy human individuals. Sequenced by immunoSEQ multiplex PCR; TCRdb stores in-frame clones only, minus some. Counted here are about a million clones, roughly 80% occurring once; the ten biggest clones make up 0.89%. As regards this clone: The antigen remains unidentified.

The study, taken as a whole, reports: A handful of donors shared approximately 5% of their naive CD4 clonotypes. Among non-shared clonotypes, generation probabilities were lower than among those shared by all four donors.

Adult donors, all healthy and HIV-negative, had no recent acute infections or vaccinations. The authors divided CD4+ cells into CD45RA+ naive and CD45RA-negative memory subsets. Germline assignment: CDR1 SGHTA and CDR2 FQGNSA. Trimming at V came to 7 bases and at J to 6 bases, leaving 7 bases not matched to a gene. The CDR3 totals 14 residues. The sequencing sample was made of memory CD4+ T cells from PBMCs. This sample's subset: CD45RA-negative fraction. The chain uses TRBV7-2 and TRBJ2-1; 9 bases fit TRBD1. The source is a man between 18 and 29 years old in good health. Some clones in this sample may be carry-over from other donors' samples. The CDR3 region has the DNA TGTGCCAGCACCAAGGACAGGGGCCGCAATGAGCAGTTCTTC. The encoded protein is CASTKDRGRNEQFF.